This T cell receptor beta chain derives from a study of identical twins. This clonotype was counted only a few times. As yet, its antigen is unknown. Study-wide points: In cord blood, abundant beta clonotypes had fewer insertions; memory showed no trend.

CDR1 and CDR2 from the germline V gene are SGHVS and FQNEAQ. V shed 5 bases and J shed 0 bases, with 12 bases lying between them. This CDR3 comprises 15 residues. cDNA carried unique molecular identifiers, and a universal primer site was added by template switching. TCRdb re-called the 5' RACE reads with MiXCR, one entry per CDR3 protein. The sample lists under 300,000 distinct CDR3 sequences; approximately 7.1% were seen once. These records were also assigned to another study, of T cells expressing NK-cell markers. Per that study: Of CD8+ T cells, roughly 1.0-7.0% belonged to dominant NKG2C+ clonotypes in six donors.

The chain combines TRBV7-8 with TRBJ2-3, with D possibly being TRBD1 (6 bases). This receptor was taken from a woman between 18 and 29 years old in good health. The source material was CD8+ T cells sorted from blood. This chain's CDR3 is CASSTGTTSTDTQYF. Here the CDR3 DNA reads TGTGCCAGCAGCACCGGGACAACTAGCACAGATACGCAGTATTTT.